The entry below gives a single T cell receptor beta chain sequence along with its context. Its antigen is still unknown. There are no base qualities to consult, and no much larger clone falls within one base. Donors formed part of the validation cohort, which comprised 120 subjects and was distinct from the first cohort of fewer than 750 subjects. To prepare the library, the immunoSEQ multiplex PCR assay was applied. The paper's data handling went like this. A statistical classification framework was built to diagnose cytomegalovirus status from the catalog of TCR beta chain sequences. TCRdb stores this immuneACCESS table with in-frame sequences only. Part of the clones is absent; in the studies checked, under half of the shortfall reflects unresolved V genes, and no reason is known for the rest. From that table come the V and J calls and clone size; the DNA was used to work out D and trimming. The sample has 130,000 or so clones on record, nearly 90% of them singletons. Around 9% of the sample belongs to the ten largest clones.

This sample was taken from a study of cytomegalovirus exposure and HLA in healthy donors (dated by TCRdb to the late 2010s). About the study as a whole: According to a later analysis, the roughly 120 validation repertoires were produced on the same platform as the approximately 610 repertoires of the first cohort. High-throughput TCR immunosequencing, statistical association of individual TCRs with disease status, and machine learning were combined to predict cytomegalovirus infection status. Besides the first cohort of roughly 660 subjects, a separate validation cohort made up of roughly 130 different subjects was used. The study aimed to test whether cataloging public T cell receptors could reveal signatures of past pathogen exposure.

General study outcomes and caveats: The validation cohort had no HLA typing available for a later analysis, so co-occurrence within that cohort was assessed over all 120 repertoires. In vitro tests confirmed that a few of the cytomegalovirus-associated TCR beta chains recognize cytomegalovirus antigens. While some public TCRs were present in many individuals, most TCR sequences turned up only very rarely across donors. Of the cluster scores, roughly 95% were above 0 in a later analysis, which found that TCRs clustered in the first cohort also tended to co-occur in the 95 to 150 validation repertoires. In both the original and validation cohorts, the classifier was reported to diagnose cytomegalovirus status with high specificity and sensitivity. In the study, around 160 TCR beta chains were listed as associated with cytomegalovirus. According to the authors, the approach could potentially be generalized to other disease states and immunological phenotypes.

Sequencing was done on a sample of PBMCs. This TCR was sampled from a woman younger than 30 in good health and CMV-seropositive.

The DNA is TGTGCCAGCAGTCCCCCAGGGCCGAACACCGGGGAGCTGTTTTTT. It is translated as CASSPPGPNTGELFF. This chain is built from TRBV27 and TRBJ2-2; a tentative D match to TRBD1 spans 5 bases. Looking up the germline V gene (reference sequence) yields CDR1 MNHEY and CDR2 SMNVEV. From the cysteine up to the phenylalanine, the CDR3 has a length of 15 residues. Only CDR3 DNA remains: 45 bases, in frame from the first base. V drops 5 bases and J drops 0 bases, leaving 10 bases in between.